Following are 2 T cell receptor beta chains from one sample sequenced in a study of neurological immune-mediated disorders. TCRdb redid the calling of the 5' RACE reads with MiXCR, one entry per CDR3 protein. The sample holds 55,000 to 70,000 distinct CDR3 sequences, around 3.9% seen once. Source material: PBMCs. These receptors all come from a man aged 30-40 years with multiple sclerosis.

In its sample, this clonotype was seen many times. The chain joins TRBV6-5 to TRBJ2-1, with 8 positions matching TRBD2. Looked up from germline, CDR1 is MNHEY and CDR2 is SVGAGI. Trimming cost V 0 bases and J 0 bases; bases outside gene matches: 4. CDR3 length equals 17 residues. The CDR3 sequence: CASSYSGGGSSYNEQFF. CDR3 in DNA: TGTGCCAGCAGTTACTCGGGCGGGGGGAGCTCCTACAATGAGCAGTTCTTC.

This clonotype was observed at least ten times. J is TRBJ2-6 and V is TRBV12-3 or TRBV12-4, with D perhaps matching TRBD1 or TRBD2 (5 bases each). This CDR3 is 14 amino acids long. Trimming removed 8 bases at V and 2 bases at J, with 10 bases between. CDR3 in amino acids: CASRGSPGANVLTF. The DNA of the CDR3 is TGTGCCAGCCGGGGCAGCCCTGGGGCCAACGTCCTGACTTTC.